This T cell receptor beta chain stems from a study of T cells after yellow fever vaccination. The wider study: SMART-Seq v4 Ultra Low Input handled preparation of low-cell-number fractions. Points from the study as a whole: The bulk population could contribute abundant contaminating clonotypes to FACS-sorted repertoires. CD4 and CD8 compartments shared a small share of clonotypes, likely from convergent recombination.

TCRdb re-called the 5' RACE reads with MiXCR, one entry per CDR3 protein. The sample records over 250,000 distinct CDR3 sequences, about 4% being singletons. This clonotype was observed at least ten times. Its matching antigen is unknown. The CDR3 runs to 17 residues. Trimming cost V 2 bases and J 4 bases; bases outside gene matches: 8. Looked up from germline, CDR1 is ENHRY and CDR2 is SYGVKD. The receptor was isolated from a man aged 18 to 29 who received the YFV17D yellow fever vaccine. The V call is TRBV10-3, the J call TRBJ1-5; 10 bases line up with TRBD1. The material sequenced was PBMCs, taken 5 days after the yellow fever booster vaccination. The CDR3 region is CAISERDRGTSNQPQHF. In DNA, the CDR3 is TGTGCCATCAGTGAGCGGGACAGGGGCACCTCTAATCAGCCCCAGCATTTT.